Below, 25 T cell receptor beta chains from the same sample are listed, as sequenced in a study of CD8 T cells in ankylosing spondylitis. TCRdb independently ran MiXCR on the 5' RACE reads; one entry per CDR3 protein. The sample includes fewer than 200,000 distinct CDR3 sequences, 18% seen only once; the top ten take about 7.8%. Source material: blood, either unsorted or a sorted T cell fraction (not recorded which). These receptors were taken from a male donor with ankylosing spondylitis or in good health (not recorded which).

In nucleotides, the CDR3 is TGCAGTGCTCGTTCGCATGAGGGGGCCTCCACCGGGGAGCTGTTTTTT. As protein: CSARSHEGASTGELFF. The chain joins TRBV20-1 to TRBJ2-2; 7 nucleotides match TRBD1. The V gene's germline CDR1 is DFQATT and CDR2 SNEGSKA (reference sequence). CDR3 length equals 16 residues. The J segment lost 4 bases and the V segment lost 5 bases, leaving 13 bases of the junction unmatched.

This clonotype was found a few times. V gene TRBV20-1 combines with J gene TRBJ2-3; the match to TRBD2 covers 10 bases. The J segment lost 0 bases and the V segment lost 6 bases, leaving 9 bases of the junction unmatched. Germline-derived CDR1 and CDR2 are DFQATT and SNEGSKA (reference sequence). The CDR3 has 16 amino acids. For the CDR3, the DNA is TGCAGTGCCCCTTCTAGCGGGAGTGCGAGCACAGATACGCAGTATTTT. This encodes CSAPSSGSASTDTQYF.

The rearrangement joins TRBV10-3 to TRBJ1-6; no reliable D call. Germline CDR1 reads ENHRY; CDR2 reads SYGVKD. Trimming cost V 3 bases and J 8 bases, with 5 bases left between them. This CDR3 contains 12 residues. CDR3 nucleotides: TGTGCCATCAGTGATGGGTATTCACCCCTCCACTTT. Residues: CAISDGYSPLHF.

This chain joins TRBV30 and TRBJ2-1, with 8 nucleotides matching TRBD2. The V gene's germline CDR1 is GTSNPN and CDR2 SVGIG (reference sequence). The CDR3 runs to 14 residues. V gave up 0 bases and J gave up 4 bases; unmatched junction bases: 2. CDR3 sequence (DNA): TGTGCCTGGAGTGTACTAGCGGAGTACAATGAGCAGTTCTTC. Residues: CAWSVLAEYNEQFF.

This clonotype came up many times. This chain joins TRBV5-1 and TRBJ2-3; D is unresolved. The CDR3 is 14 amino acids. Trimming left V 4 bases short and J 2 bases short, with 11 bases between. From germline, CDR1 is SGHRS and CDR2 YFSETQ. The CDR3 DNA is TGCGCCAGCAGCCCCCGCCTTATCACAGATACGCAGTATTTT. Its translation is CASSPRLITDTQYF.

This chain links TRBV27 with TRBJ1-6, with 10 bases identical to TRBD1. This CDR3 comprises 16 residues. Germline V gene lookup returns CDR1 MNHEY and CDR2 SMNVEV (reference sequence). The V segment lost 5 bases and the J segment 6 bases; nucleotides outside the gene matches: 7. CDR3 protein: CASSLGQGMFNSPLHF. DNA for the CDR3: TGTGCCAGCAGTCTGGGACAGGGGATGTTTAATTCACCCCTCCACTTT.

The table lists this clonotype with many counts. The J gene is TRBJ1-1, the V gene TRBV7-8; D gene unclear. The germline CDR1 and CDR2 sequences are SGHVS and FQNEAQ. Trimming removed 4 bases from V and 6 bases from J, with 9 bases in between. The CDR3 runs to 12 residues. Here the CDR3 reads CASSWKGAEAFF. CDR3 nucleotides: TGTGCCAGCAGCTGGAAGGGCGCTGAAGCTTTCTTT.

Written as DNA, the CDR3 is TGTGCCAGCAGTTCCCGATCCGGAGGCACAGATACGCAGTATTTT. It encodes CASSSRSGGTDTQYF. The V call is TRBV6-5, the J call TRBJ2-3; D call uncertain. The V end was cut by 4 bases, the J end by 1 base, with 12 bases between. This CDR3 has 15 amino acids. Looked up from germline, CDR1 is MNHEY and CDR2 is SVGAGI.

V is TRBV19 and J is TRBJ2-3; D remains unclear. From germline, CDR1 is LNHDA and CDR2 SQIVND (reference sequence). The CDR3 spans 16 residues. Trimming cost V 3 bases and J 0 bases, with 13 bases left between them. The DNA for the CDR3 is TGTGCCAGTAGTATTAGAAGACAAATTAGCACAGATACGCAGTATTTT. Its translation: CASSIRRQISTDTQYF.

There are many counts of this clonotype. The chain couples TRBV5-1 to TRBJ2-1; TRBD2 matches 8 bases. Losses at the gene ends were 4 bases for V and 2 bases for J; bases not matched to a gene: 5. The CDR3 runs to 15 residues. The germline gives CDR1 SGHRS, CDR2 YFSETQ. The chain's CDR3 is CASSPLAGPYNEQFF. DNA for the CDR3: TGCGCCAGCAGCCCGTTAGCGGGACCCTACAATGAGCAGTTCTTC.

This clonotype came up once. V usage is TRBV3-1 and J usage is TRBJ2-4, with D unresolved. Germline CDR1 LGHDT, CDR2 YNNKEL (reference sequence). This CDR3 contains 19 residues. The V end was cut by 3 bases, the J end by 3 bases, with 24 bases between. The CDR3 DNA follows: TGTGCCAGCAGCCAGGTCCCGAGCGTGCTTGGTCTCGGCAAAAACATTCAGTACTTC. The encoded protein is CASSQVPSVLGLGKNIQYF.

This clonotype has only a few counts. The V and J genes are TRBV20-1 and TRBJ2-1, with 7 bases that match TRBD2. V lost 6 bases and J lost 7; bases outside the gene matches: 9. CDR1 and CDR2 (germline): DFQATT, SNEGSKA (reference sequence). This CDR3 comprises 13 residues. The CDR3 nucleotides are TGCAGTGCAGCGAGCGGGAAACTTAATGAGCAGTTCTTC. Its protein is CSAASGKLNEQFF.

CDR3 region: CSVASRSSADTQYF. CDR3 nucleotide sequence: TGCAGCGTTGCGTCTCGATCCTCGGCAGATACGCAGTATTTT. The J gene is TRBJ2-3, the V gene TRBV29-1; D gene uncertain. Germline V gives CDR1 SQVTM, CDR2 ANQGSEA. The CDR3 totals 14 residues. The V end lost 4 bases, the J end lost 4 bases, and 15 bases lay between the germline ends.

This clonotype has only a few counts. CDR3 sequence reads: CASSQGASTQYF. Written as DNA, the CDR3 is TGTGCCAGCAGCCAAGGGGCGTCCACGCAGTACTTC. The rearrangement joins TRBV3-1 to TRBJ2-7; no clear D gene. CDR3 length equals 12 residues. Germline assignment: CDR1 LGHDT and CDR2 YNNKEL (reference sequence). Trimming took 1 base from V and 9 from J, leaving 10 bases between them.

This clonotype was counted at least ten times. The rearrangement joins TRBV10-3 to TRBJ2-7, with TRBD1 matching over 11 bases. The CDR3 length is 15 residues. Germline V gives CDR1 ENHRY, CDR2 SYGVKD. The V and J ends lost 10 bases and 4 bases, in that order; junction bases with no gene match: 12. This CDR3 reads CATMGGGQGVYEQYF. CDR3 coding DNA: TGTGCCACAATGGGAGGGGGACAGGGGGTTTACGAGCAGTACTTC.

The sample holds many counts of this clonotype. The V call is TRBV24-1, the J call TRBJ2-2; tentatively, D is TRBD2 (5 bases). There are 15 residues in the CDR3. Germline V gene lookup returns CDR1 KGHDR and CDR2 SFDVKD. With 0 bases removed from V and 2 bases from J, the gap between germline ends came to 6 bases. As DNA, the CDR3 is TGTGCCACCAGTGATTTGGGACTCAACACCGGGGAGCTGTTTTTT. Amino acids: CATSDLGLNTGELFF.

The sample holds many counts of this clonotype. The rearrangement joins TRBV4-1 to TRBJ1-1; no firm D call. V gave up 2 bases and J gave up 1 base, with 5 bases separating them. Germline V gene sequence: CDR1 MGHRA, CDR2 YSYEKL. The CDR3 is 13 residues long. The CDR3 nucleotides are TGCGCCAGCAGCCAACACAGGAACACTGAAGCTTTCTTT. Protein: CASSQHRNTEAFF.

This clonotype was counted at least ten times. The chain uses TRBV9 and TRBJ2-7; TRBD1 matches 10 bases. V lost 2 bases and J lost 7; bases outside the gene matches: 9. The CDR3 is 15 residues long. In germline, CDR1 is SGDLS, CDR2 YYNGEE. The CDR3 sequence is CASSVLSGQGGEQYF. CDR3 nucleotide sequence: TGTGCCAGCAGCGTCCTTTCAGGACAGGGGGGTGAGCAGTACTTC.

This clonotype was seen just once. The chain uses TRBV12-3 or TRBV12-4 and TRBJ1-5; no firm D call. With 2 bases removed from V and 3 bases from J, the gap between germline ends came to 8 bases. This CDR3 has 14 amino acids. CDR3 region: CASSLFQTNQPQHF. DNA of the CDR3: TGTGCCAGCAGTTTATTCCAGACCAATCAGCCCCAGCATTTT.

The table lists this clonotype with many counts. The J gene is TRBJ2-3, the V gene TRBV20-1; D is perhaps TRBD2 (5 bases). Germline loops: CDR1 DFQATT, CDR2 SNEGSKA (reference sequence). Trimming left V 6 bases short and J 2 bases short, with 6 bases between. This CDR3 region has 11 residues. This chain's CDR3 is CSAGATDTQYF. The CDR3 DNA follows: TGCAGTGCGGGAGCCACAGATACGCAGTATTTT.

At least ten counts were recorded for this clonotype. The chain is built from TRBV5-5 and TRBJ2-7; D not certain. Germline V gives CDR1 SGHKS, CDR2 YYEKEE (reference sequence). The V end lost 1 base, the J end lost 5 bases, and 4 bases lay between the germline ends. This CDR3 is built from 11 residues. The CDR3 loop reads CASSLINEQYF. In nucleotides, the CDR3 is TGTGCCAGCAGCTTGATAAACGAGCAGTACTTC.

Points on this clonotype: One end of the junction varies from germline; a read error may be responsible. The CDR3 loop reads CTSTQQGGVHTGELFF. CDR3 nucleotide sequence: TGTACCAGCACTCAACAGGGGGGTGTTCACACCGGGGAGCTGTTTTTT. The chain employs TRBV6-1 and TRBJ2-2; TRBD1 matches at 8 bases. The CDR3 extends over 16 amino acids. Germline V lookup: CDR1 MNHNS, CDR2 SASEGT.

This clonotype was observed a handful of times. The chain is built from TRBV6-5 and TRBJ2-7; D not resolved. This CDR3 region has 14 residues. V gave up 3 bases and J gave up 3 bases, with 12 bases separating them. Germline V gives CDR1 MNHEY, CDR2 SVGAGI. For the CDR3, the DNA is TGTGCCAGCAGTTATCCGGGCAGGAACTACGAGCAGTACTTC. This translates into CASSYPGRNYEQYF.

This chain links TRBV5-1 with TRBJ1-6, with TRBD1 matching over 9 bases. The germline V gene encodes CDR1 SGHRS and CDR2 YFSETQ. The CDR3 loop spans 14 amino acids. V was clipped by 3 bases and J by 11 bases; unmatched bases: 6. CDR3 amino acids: CASSSGTGRPPLHF. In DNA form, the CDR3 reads TGCGCCAGCAGCTCCGGGACAGGGAGACCACCCCTCCACTTT.

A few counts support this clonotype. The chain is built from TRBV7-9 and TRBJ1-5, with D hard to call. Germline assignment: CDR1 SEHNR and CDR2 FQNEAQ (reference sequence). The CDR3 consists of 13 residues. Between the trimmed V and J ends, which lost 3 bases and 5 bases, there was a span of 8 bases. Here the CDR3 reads CASSLERDQPQHF. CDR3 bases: TGTGCCAGCAGCTTGGAACGGGATCAGCCCCAGCATTTT.